The source of this T cell receptor beta chain is a study of Ad26.COV2.S vaccination and SARS-CoV-2 variants. The overall study: Donor had been placed in the Ad26.COV2.S arm of the COV1001 trial.

The treatment is: some 20 received Ad26.COV2.S at low or high dose, single or two shots; about 5 received placebo; per-sample allocation not given. Sampling happened 63 days after the first vaccine or placebo injection. General study results and limits: Vaccine recipients showed a spike-specific TCR breadth that was higher than in placebo recipients.

This clone came up a few times. Its specificity is unknown. Germline V lookup: CDR1 LGHNA, CDR2 YNFKEQ. J lost 6 bases, V lost 2 bases, and 5 bases had no gene match. The CDR3 loop spans 15 amino acids. This table comes from immunoSEQ multiplex PCR, and its TCRdb copy is limited to in-frame clones, with some not included. The sample holds some 340,000 clones, just under 85% seen once. This receptor was taken from a person aged 18-65 years who received the Ad26.COV2.S COVID-19 vaccine or a placebo. The chain joins TRBV4-2 to TRBJ2-2; 8 positions match TRBD1. The source was peripheral blood, collected in a trial of Ad26.COV2.S vaccine versus placebo. CDR3 nucleotide sequence: TGTGCCAGCAGCCAACTCGGACAGGGAGCCGGGGAGCTGTTTTTT. Its protein product is CASSQLGQGAGELFF.